One sample yielded the 15 T cell receptor beta chains listed below, sequenced in a study of OX40 agonist ivuxolimab in advanced cancers. Sequencing used immunoSEQ multiplex PCR; TCRdb keeps in-frame clones, though not all of them. The sample contains tens of thousands of clones, 90% of which appear only once. Sequencing was performed on CD4+ or CD8+ T cells sorted from blood, taken in a trial of the OX40 agonist ivuxolimab. These receptors were obtained from an adult with an advanced solid tumor such as melanoma, head and neck, liver or kidney cancer.

This clone was recorded only once. V and J are TRBV5-6 and TRBJ1-2; TRBD1 might be the D (6 bases). V lost 6 bases and J lost 3, with 18 bases in between. This CDR3 contains 15 residues. Germline V gene data show CDR1 as SGHDT and CDR2 as YYEEEE. CDR3 sequence: CASTPEGGRDYGYTF. The CDR3 DNA reads as TGTGCCAGCACCCCCGAGGGGGGGCGCGACTATGGCTACACCTTC.

The chain uses TRBV10-1 and TRBJ1-1, with D tentatively TRBD1 (5 bases). This CDR3 contains 13 residues. Trimming shortened V by 9 bases and J by 5 bases, and 16 bases separated the two germline ends. Germline CDR1 WNHNN, CDR2 SYGVQD (reference sequence). The CDR3 coding sequence is TGCGCCAGTTCGACAGTGGGGACTACTGAAGCTTTCTTT. It codes for CASSTVGTTEAFF.

CDR3 protein: CASSLTQNTEAFF. CDR3 DNA sequence: TGTGCCAGCAGCTTAACACAGAACACTGAAGCTTTCTTT. The chain has TRBV7-3 and TRBJ1-1; D ambiguous. The germline gives CDR1 SGHTA, CDR2 FQGTGA. Deletions cut 0 bases from V and 1 base from J, with 3 bases between. The CDR3 contains 13 residues.

CDR3 region: CASSPLQPGTGGRETQYF. The CDR3 region has the DNA TGTGCCAGCTCACCCCTCCAGCCCGGGACAGGGGGACGGGAGACCCAGTACTTC. The chain recombines TRBV18 with TRBJ2-5; TRBD1 matches at 11 bases. The V segment lost 3 bases and the J segment 5 bases; nucleotides outside the gene matches: 14. CDR1 is KGHSH and CDR2 is LQKENI in the germline V gene. The CDR3 is 18 amino acids.

This chain links TRBV11-3 with TRBJ2-4; TRBD1 aligns across 8 bases. The length of the CDR3 is 16 residues. After removal of 5 bases from V and 2 bases from J, the junction contained 8 bases not matched to a gene. Per the germline V gene, CDR1 is SGHNT and CDR2 is YENEEA. The CDR3 loop is CASSTGQGASKNIQYF. In DNA form, the CDR3 reads TGTGCCAGCAGCACTGGACAGGGTGCATCCAAAAACATTCAGTACTTC.

The chain uses TRBV19 and TRBJ1-1; D gene uncertain. V dropped 0 bases and J dropped 4 bases, with 6 bases sitting between them. The length of the CDR3 is 13 residues. The V gene's germline CDR1 is LNHDA and CDR2 SQIVND (reference sequence). For the CDR3, the DNA is TGTGCCAGTAGTATAGATAAGGGCACTGAAGCTTTCTTT. As protein: CASSIDKGTEAFF.

The rearrangement uses TRBV7-7 and TRBJ2-5, with 9 bases matching TRBD2. The CDR3 covers 15 residues. Germline trimming cut 2 bases from V and 2 bases from J; bases unmatched to any gene: 3. Germline V gene data show CDR1 as SSHAT and CDR2 as FNYEAQ (reference sequence). CDR3 residues: CASSLQTSGQETQYF. The CDR3 bases are TGTGCCAGCAGCTTACAGACTAGCGGACAAGAGACCCAGTACTTC.

CDR3 bases: TGCGCCAGCAGTTTACTCGGGACTAGCGGGAGTAGAGAGCAGTACTTC. This codes for CASSLLGTSGSREQYF. V gene TRBV5-1 combines with J gene TRBJ2-7; 14 bases map to TRBD2. This CDR3 comprises 16 residues. Per the germline V gene, CDR1 is SGHRS and CDR2 is YFSETQ. Trimming cost V 5 bases and J 7 bases; bases outside gene matches: 11.

The chain is built from TRBV29-1 and TRBJ1-1; D is undetermined. V was trimmed by 8 bases and J by 3 bases, leaving 10 bases between them. There are 11 residues in the CDR3. In germline, CDR1 is SQVTM, CDR2 ANQGSEA. For the CDR3, the DNA is TGCAGCACCTACAGTTACACTGAAGCTTTCTTT. Translated, it gives CSTYSYTEAFF.

The V gene is TRBV4-1, the J gene TRBJ1-6, with a possible D match to TRBD1 (5 bases). Trimming took 1 base from V and 7 from J, leaving 14 bases between them. This CDR3 is built from 16 residues. Per the germline V gene, CDR1 is MGHRA and CDR2 is YSYEKL. This chain's CDR3 is CASSQAGRAVNSPLHF. For the CDR3, the DNA is TGCGCCAGCAGCCAAGCGGGACGGGCCGTAAATTCACCCCTCCACTTT.

Regarding this clone: Other nucleotide sequences from this sample produce the same CDR3. The CDR3 coding sequence is TGTGCCAGCAGCTTGGACCCCAGGGGTGGAAACACCATATATTTT. Translated, it gives CASSLDPRGGNTIYF. The chain carries TRBV7-2 and TRBJ1-3; TRBD1 might be the D (6 bases). CDR3 length: 15 amino acids. Trimming removed 3 bases from V and 3 bases from J, with 12 bases in between. Germline CDR1 is SGHTA and CDR2 is FQGNSA. Based on the CDR3 plus reference TRBV7-2 and TRBJ1-3, the full variable domain is GAGVSQSPSNKVTEKGKDVELRCDPISGHTALYWYRQSLGQGLEFLIYFQGNSAPDKSGLPSDRFSAERTGGSVSTLTIQRTQQEDSAVYLCASSLDPRGGNTIYFGEGSWLTVV.

The chain uses TRBV7-9 and TRBJ2-1; no definite D call. Per germline, CDR1 SEHNR and CDR2 FQNEAQ (reference sequence). V shed 1 base and J shed 8 bases, with 12 bases lying between them. There are 14 residues in the CDR3. CDR3 in DNA: TGTGCCAGCAGCTTAGGCCAATCGACCGATGAGCAGTTCTTC. Its translation: CASSLGQSTDEQFF.

V is TRBV5-1 and J is TRBJ1-1, with 7 bases aligning to TRBD1. Per the germline V gene, CDR1 is SGHRS and CDR2 is YFSETQ. The CDR3 sequence is 13 residues long. V trimming: 2 bases; J trimming: 4 bases; junction bases outside the gene matches: 2. The CDR3 DNA reads as TGCGCCAGCAGCTTACAGGGGCTCACTGAAGCTTTCTTT. It encodes CASSLQGLTEAFF.

The genes are TRBV15 and TRBJ1-1, with unresolved D. V lost 3 bases, J lost 1 base, and 3 bases lay in between. Per germline, CDR1 LNHNV and CDR2 YYDKDF (reference sequence). The CDR3 extends over 12 amino acids. The CDR3 loop is CATSSANTEAFF. DNA of the CDR3: TGTGCCACCAGCAGTGCGAACACTGAAGCTTTCTTT.

The chain recombines TRBV5-4 with TRBJ2-2; 11 nucleotides line up with TRBD2. Per the germline V gene, CDR1 is SGHNT and CDR2 is YYREEE (reference sequence). V lost 6 bases, J lost 7 bases, and 5 bases stayed unmatched. The CDR3 contains 14 residues. The CDR3 DNA follows: TGTGCCAGCAATAGCGGGGGGGCCGTCGGGGAGCTGTTTTTT. It translates to CASNSGGAVGELFF.